These 26 T cell receptor beta chains were sequenced from one sample in a study of blood T cell repertoires in COVID-19. Sequenced by immunoSEQ multiplex PCR; TCRdb stores in-frame clones only, minus some. The sample includes 84,000 or so clones, around 80% of them seen just once. Sequencing used peripheral blood. Receptor source: a man aged 55-75 years with COVID-19, enrolled during active disease.

The V and J genes are TRBV6-5 and TRBJ2-3, with 8 bases aligning to TRBD2. This CDR3 is built from 15 residues. Looked up from germline, CDR1 is MNHEY and CDR2 is SVGAGI. V lost 0 bases to trimming and J lost 6 bases; unmatched junction nucleotides: 5. The CDR3 spells CASSYSAGGFDTQYF. DNA of the CDR3: TGTGCCAGCAGTTACTCGGCGGGGGGATTCGATACGCAGTATTTT.

This clone has more than one count but fewer than ten. The genes are TRBV6-5 and TRBJ2-2; 8 bases align to TRBD2. V lost 8 bases to trimming and J lost 6 bases; unmatched junction nucleotides: 5. The CDR3 extends over 13 amino acids. Germline V CDR1 and CDR2: MNHEY, SVGAGI. The CDR3 protein is CASSASGSGELFF. CDR3 bases: TGTGCCAGCTCCGCTAGCGGGTCCGGGGAGCTGTTTTTT.

The chain has TRBV13 and TRBJ2-4; D is unresolved. V lost 3 bases and J lost 11, with 11 bases in between. From germline, CDR1 is PRHDT and CDR2 FYEKMQ (reference sequence). This CDR3 spans 12 amino acids. CDR3 in amino acids: CASSLGLELQYF. The CDR3 DNA reads TGTGCCAGCAGCTTGGGTCTAGAGCTTCAGTACTTC.

The chain joins TRBV6-2 or TRBV6-3 to TRBJ1-1; no definite D call. The V end lost 4 bases, the J end lost 1 base, and 10 bases lay between the germline ends. The germline V gene has CDR1 MNHEY and CDR2 SVGEGT. The CDR3 is 14 residues long. CDR3 bases: TGTGCCAGCAGTTCTTTTCCGGGGAACACTGAAGCTTTCTTT. This gives the protein CASSSFPGNTEAFF.

The chain has TRBV19 and TRBJ1-4; 8 nucleotides align to TRBD1. V dropped 3 bases and J dropped 0; count of bases not matched to a gene: 9. CDR3 size: 18 residues. Germline loops: CDR1 LNHDA, CDR2 SQIVND (reference sequence). CDR3 DNA: TGTGCCAGTAGTATCCGCGGACAGGGAGGTCCAACTAATGAAAAACTGTTTTTT. Translation: CASSIRGQGGPTNEKLFF.

The V and J genes are TRBV20-1 and TRBJ2-3; 9 bases are shared with TRBD2. With V trimmed by 3 bases and J by 0 bases, 7 bases remained unmatched. Per the germline V gene, CDR1 is DFQATT and CDR2 is SNEGSKA (reference sequence). This CDR3 region has 16 residues. CDR3 nucleotides: TGCAGTGCTAGTGGCAGACTAGCGGCTAGCACAGATACGCAGTATTTT. It is translated as CSASGRLAASTDTQYF.

The rearrangement links TRBV19 to TRBJ2-3, with 10 bases aligning to TRBD1. This CDR3 spans 16 amino acids. J gave up 5 bases and V 9 bases, and 14 bases lay outside the gene matches. Germline CDR1 LNHDA, CDR2 SQIVND (reference sequence). The CDR3 DNA is TGTGCCAGCCAGCCGACCGGGACAGGGGATATAGATACGCAGTATTTT. Protein: CASQPTGTGDIDTQYF.

The chain has TRBV6-1 and TRBJ1-5; D gene unclear. Per the germline V gene, CDR1 is MNHNS and CDR2 is SASEGT. V was cut by 3 bases and J by 4 bases, with 4 bases left in between. CDR3 length: 12 residues. CDR3 sequence: CASSDPNQPQHF. CDR3 in DNA: TGTGCCAGCAGTGACCCAAATCAGCCCCAGCATTTT.

The J gene is TRBJ2-7, the V gene TRBV9; perhaps TRBD1 as D (6 bases). Trimming took 0 bases from V and 2 from J, leaving 9 bases between them. CDR1 is SGDLS and CDR2 is YYNGEE in the germline V gene. The CDR3 sequence is 14 residues long. CDR3 sequence reads: CASSVGAGAYEQYF. DNA of the CDR3: TGTGCCAGCAGCGTAGGGGCAGGGGCCTACGAGCAGTACTTC.

This clone was seen only a few times. The chain employs TRBV21-1 and TRBJ1-5; the listed D gene, TRBD1, was not tested against the DNA. TRBV21-1 is assigned pseudogene status. The CDR3 contains 14 residues. The DNA of the CDR3 is TGTGCCAGCAGCAGAGGACAGAGCAATCAGCCCCAGCATTTT. It yields the protein CASSRGQSNQPQHF.

The J gene is TRBJ1-4, the V gene TRBV3-1 (or the pseudogene TRBV3-2); D is perhaps TRBD1 (6 bases). The CDR3 has 17 amino acids. V lost 1 base, J lost 4 bases, and 16 bases lay in between. The germline gives CDR1 LGHDT, CDR2 YNNKEL (reference sequence). The CDR3 DNA reads TGTGCCAGCAGCCAAGGTACTCAAAACAGGGTTAATGAAAAACTGTTTTTT. Translating it yields CASSQGTQNRVNEKLFF.

This clone was observed once. The V gene is TRBV19, the J gene TRBJ1-2, with 11 bases identical to TRBD1. Germline CDR1 and CDR2: LNHDA and SQIVND (reference sequence). With V trimmed by 9 bases and J by 7 bases, 4 bases remained unmatched. The CDR3 totals 12 residues. Here the CDR3 reads CASGTGGGGYTF. DNA for the CDR3: TGTGCCAGCGGGACAGGGGGAGGTGGCTACACCTTC.

This clone appeared a single time. This chain connects TRBV12-3 or TRBV12-4 to TRBJ2-7; D gene uncertain. Trimming removed 3 bases at V and 3 bases at J, with 9 bases between. The CDR3 length is 13 residues. CDR3 in amino acids: CASSFPGRYEQYF. In DNA form, the CDR3 reads TGTGCCAGCAGTTTCCCCGGTCGCTACGAGCAGTACTTC.

The chain combines TRBV7-9 with TRBJ1-2, with a weak D call TRBD1 (6 bases). From germline, CDR1 is SEHNR and CDR2 FQNEAQ (reference sequence). V lost 5 bases and J lost 8, with 15 bases in between. The CDR3 is made up of 13 amino acids. The CDR3 here is CASSPRGSGGYTF. Here the CDR3 DNA reads TGTGCCAGCAGCCCCAGGGGATCGGGAGGCTACACCTTC.

The V gene is TRBV12-3 or TRBV12-4, the J gene TRBJ1-6, with unresolved D. This CDR3 is built from 13 residues. V gave up 0 bases and J gave up 11 bases, with 8 bases separating them. CDR3 residues: CASSLAAGAPLHF. DNA of the CDR3: TGTGCCAGCAGTTTAGCTGCCGGTGCACCCCTCCACTTT.

The rearrangement joins TRBV7-9 to TRBJ2-7, with 9 bases lining up with TRBD1. Germline V CDR1 and CDR2: SEHNR, FQNEAQ (reference sequence). The CDR3 is 15 amino acids. Losses at the gene ends were 2 bases for V and 6 bases for J; bases not matched to a gene: 8. This CDR3 reads CASSLRRTGVGEQYF. CDR3 DNA sequence: TGTGCCAGCAGCTTACGAAGGACAGGGGTGGGCGAGCAGTACTTC.

This clone was seen more than once but under ten times. The chain employs TRBV3-1 (or the pseudogene TRBV3-2) and TRBJ1-2, with D possibly TRBD1 on 6 matching bases. Deletions cut 0 bases from V and 4 bases from J, with 12 bases between. The germline V gene encodes CDR1 LGHDT and CDR2 YNNKEL (reference sequence). The CDR3 covers 15 residues. CDR3 sequence (DNA): TGTGCCAGCAGCCAAGACTTAACAGGGACCTATGGCTACACCTTC. This encodes CASSQDLTGTYGYTF.

The rearrangement links TRBV7-2 to TRBJ2-5, with unresolved D. Germline CDR1 and CDR2: SGHTA and FQGNSA. The V end lost 1 base, the J end lost 4 bases, and 16 bases lay between the germline ends. CDR3 length: 16 residues. CDR3 nucleotides: TGTGCCAGCAGCTTAGGCCTACACGCGACGGGAGAGACCCAGTACTTC. It codes for CASSLGLHATGETQYF.

The chain recombines TRBV18 with TRBJ2-1, with a weak D call TRBD2 (5 bases). V was clipped by 3 bases and J by 7 bases, with 10 bases between them. This CDR3 has 13 amino acids. Germline CDR1 and CDR2: KGHSH and LQKENI. CDR3 nucleotides: TGTGCCAGCTCACCGGACTGGCTTAATGAGCAGTTCTTC. It encodes CASSPDWLNEQFF.

The genes are TRBV14 and TRBJ1-2, with D possibly matching TRBD1 (5 bases). Trimming took 1 base from V and 8 from J, leaving 14 bases between them. This CDR3 is 14 amino acids long. Germline V gene lookup returns CDR1 SGHDN and CDR2 FVKESK. CDR3 amino acids: CASSQVGQGGGYTF. The CDR3 DNA reads as TGTGCCAGCAGCCAAGTGGGGCAGGGTGGCGGCTACACCTTC. Full variable domain (remainder filled in from reference TRBV14 and TRBJ1-2): EAGVTQFPSHSVIEKGQTVTLRCDPISGHDNLYWYRRVMGKEIKFLLHFVKESKQDESGMPNNRFLAERTGGTYSTLKVQPAELEDSGVYFCASSQVGQGGGYTFGSGTRLTVV.

This rearrangement joins TRBV7-6 to TRBJ2-1; D is perhaps TRBD2 (5 bases). The CDR3 is made up of 15 amino acids. With 1 base removed from V and 2 bases from J, the gap between germline ends came to 9 bases. CDR1 SGHVS and CDR2 FNYEAQ come from the germline V gene. Here the CDR3 DNA reads TGTGCCAGCAGCTTAGGGACGGGAACCTACAATGAGCAGTTCTTC. Protein product: CASSLGTGTYNEQFF.

The chain employs TRBV2 and TRBJ2-7; 10 nucleotides align to TRBD1. After removal of 3 bases from V and 4 bases from J, the junction contained 15 bases not matched to a gene. Germline CDR1 and CDR2: SNHLY and FYNNEI. The CDR3 contains 18 residues. Here the CDR3 reads CASSDRDTRTGGLYEQYF. CDR3 coding DNA: TGTGCCAGCAGTGACCGGGATACTAGGACAGGGGGTTTGTACGAGCAGTACTTC.

This chain connects TRBV10-3 to TRBJ1-5; D may be TRBD1 (5 bases). Trimming took off 3 bases at V and 5 bases at J, with 14 bases between the two ends. The length of the CDR3 is 15 residues. CDR1 ENHRY and CDR2 SYGVKD come from the germline V gene. CDR3 amino acids: CAISDFGSGDQPQHF. CDR3 sequence (DNA): TGTGCCATCAGTGATTTTGGGTCGGGGGATCAGCCCCAGCATTTT.

The rearrangement uses TRBV19 and TRBJ2-7, with 10 bases that match TRBD1. Trimming cost V 6 bases and J 3 bases; bases outside gene matches: 8. CDR3 size: 15 residues. CDR1 is LNHDA, CDR2 SQIVND, per germline (reference sequence). The chain's CDR3 is CASSLGQGEVYEQYF. DNA for the CDR3: TGTGCCAGTAGCCTCGGACAGGGGGAGGTCTACGAGCAGTACTTC. Full variable domain (rest looked up from reference TRBV19 and TRBJ2-7): DGGITQSPKYLFRKEGQNVTLSCEQNLNHDAMYWYRQDPGQGLRLIYYSQIVNDFQKGDIAEGYSVSREKKESFPLTVTSAQKNPTAFYLCASSLGQGEVYEQYFGPGTRLTVT.

CDR3 region: CASSIGGNHNQPQHF. CDR3 DNA: TGTGCCAGTAGTATAGGAGGGAATCACAATCAGCCCCAGCATTTT. The V call is TRBV19, the J call TRBJ1-5; D gene ambiguous. V dropped 1 base and J dropped 3 bases, with 10 bases sitting between them. From germline, CDR1 is LNHDA and CDR2 SQIVND (reference sequence). The CDR3 is 15 amino acids.

The rearrangement links TRBV5-1 to TRBJ2-1, with TRBD2 matching over 7 bases. CDR3 length: 15 amino acids. V lost 2 bases, J lost 2 bases, and 4 bases stayed unmatched. Germline CDR1 SGHRS, CDR2 YFSETQ. DNA of the CDR3: TGCGCCAGCAGCTTCGGCCTAGCGGCCTACAATGAGCAGTTCTTC. It is translated as CASSFGLAAYNEQFF.